A single TCR beta chain is shown here with its context. Its antigen is currently unknown. The CDR3 is 16 amino acids. Germline loops: CDR1 LGHNA, CDR2 YNFKEQ. Deletions cut 0 bases from V and 10 bases from J, with 19 bases between. Ipilimumab-mediated CTLA-4 blockade plus focal radiation was given to patients having chemo-refractory metastatic non-small-cell lung cancer. Clones were sequenced by immunoSEQ multiplex PCR, and TCRdb holds only the in-frame ones, with some missing. The sample lists tens of thousands of clones, around 76% seen once, with 20% to 25% in the top ten. These data belong to a study of radiotherapy plus CTLA-4 blockade in lung cancer. Study-wide results and limits: Subsequent to radiotherapy plus ipilimumab, tumor-derived TCR clones underwent expansion in blood.

The origin of this receptor is a human donor with non-small cell lung cancer whose response to radiotherapy plus ipilimumab could not be evaluated. Some clones in this sample may be carry-over from other donors' samples. Sequencing was performed on peripheral blood, taken from a patient treated with radiotherapy plus ipilimumab. This chain joins TRBV4-2 and TRBJ2-1, with a possible D match to TRBD2 (5 bases). The CDR3 sequence is CASSQEYRTVSGEQFF. CDR3 nucleotide sequence: TGTGCCAGCAGCCAAGAGTATAGGACTGTCTCAGGAGAGCAGTTCTTC.